Listed below are T cell receptor beta chains from one sample, sequenced in a study of blood T cells in healthy people across ages. TCRdb itself ran the 5' RACE reads through MiXCR, one entry per CDR3 protein. The table has 1.8 million or so distinct CDR3 sequences, approximately 39% seen once. Sequenced sample: blood. The source of these receptors is a human donor in good health. The CDR3 runs from the conserved cysteine through the conserved F or W. The D gene is left open where the match is weak. Clone size is stated in some rows and not others, as once, few, many or a class when expanded.

V gene: TRBV6-2/TRBV6-3
J gene: TRBJ1-2
D gene: -
clone size: -
CDR3 protein: CASSYEMRDGDYGYTF
CDR3 DNA: TGTGCCAGCAGTTACGAAATGAGGGACGGAGACTATGGCTACACCTTC

V gene: TRBV4-1
J gene: TRBJ1-2
D gene: -
clone size: once
CDR3 protein: CASSQDEGNIYGYTF
CDR3 DNA: TGCGCCAGCAGCCAAGATGAAGGGAATATCTATGGCTACACCTTC

V gene: TRBV20-1
J gene: TRBJ2-7
D gene: -
clone size: -
CDR3 protein: CSAGPGLAYEQYF
CDR3 DNA: TGCAGTGCTGGCCCGGGACTTGCTTACGAGCAGTACTTC

V gene: TRBV9
J gene: TRBJ2-5
D gene: -
clone size: many
CDR3 protein: CASSVELGGQETQYF
CDR3 DNA: TGTGCCAGCAGCGTAGAGCTCGGGGGTCAAGAGACCCAGTACTTC

V gene: TRBV12-5
J gene: TRBJ2-7
D gene: TRBD2
clone size: -
CDR3 protein: CASGLYSGGHEQYF
CDR3 DNA: TGTGCTAGTGGTTTGTATAGCGGGGGCCACGAGCAGTACTTC

V gene: TRBV5-1
J gene: TRBJ1-2
D gene: -
clone size: -
CDR3 protein: CASSLEPRTANGYTF
CDR3 DNA: TGCGCCAGCAGCTTGGAGCCAAGGACAGCTAATGGCTACACCTTC

V gene: TRBV7-3
J gene: TRBJ1-1
D gene: -
clone size: -
CDR3 protein: CASSLACQGPSTEAFF
CDR3 DNA: TGTGCCAGCAGCTTGGCTTGTCAGGGGCCTTCAACTGAAGCTTTCTTT

V gene: TRBV20-1
J gene: TRBJ1-5
D gene: -
clone size: -
CDR3 protein: CSARAPMAGNQPQHF
CDR3 DNA: TGCAGTGCTAGAGCGCCTATGGCAGGTAATCAGCCCCAGCATTTT

V gene: TRBV6-2/TRBV6-3
J gene: TRBJ2-1
D gene: TRBD2
clone size: few
CDR3 protein: CASSVLAGGNREQFF
CDR3 DNA: TGTGCCAGCAGTGTACTAGCGGGGGGCAACCGGGAGCAGTTCTTC

V gene: TRBV12-3/TRBV12-4
J gene: TRBJ2-3
D gene: TRBD2
clone size: -
CDR3 protein: CASRKGLAGSTDTQYF
CDR3 DNA: TGTGCCAGCAGAAAAGGACTAGCGGGTTCCACAGATACGCAGTATTTT

V gene: TRBV27
J gene: TRBJ1-2
D gene: -
clone size: -
CDR3 protein: CASSLGPSYGHTF
CDR3 DNA: TGTGCCAGCAGTTTAGGCCCTTCCTATGGCCACACCTTC

V gene: TRBV7-9
J gene: TRBJ2-7
D gene: -
clone size: -
CDR3 protein: CASGPDLSSYEQYF
CDR3 DNA: TGTGCCAGCGGACCGGATTTAAGCTCCTACGAGCAGTACTTC

V gene: TRBV29-1
J gene: TRBJ2-3
D gene: -
clone size: -
CDR3 protein: CSVEGGSGSDTQYF
CDR3 DNA: TGCAGCGTTGAGGGCGGAAGCGGATCAGATACGCAGTATTTT

V gene: TRBV29-1
J gene: TRBJ2-2
D gene: -
clone size: -
CDR3 protein: CSVGTPNTGELFF
CDR3 DNA: TGCAGCGTCGGGACGCCGAACACCGGGGAGCTGTTTTTT

V gene: TRBV11-1
J gene: TRBJ2-7
D gene: -
clone size: once
CDR3 protein: CASSFFLHGYEQYF
CDR3 DNA: TGTGCCAGCAGCTTCTTCCTCCACGGCTACGAGCAGTACTTC

V gene: TRBV7-2
J gene: TRBJ2-1
D gene: -
clone size: -
CDR3 protein: CASRSQGGSSYNEQFF
CDR3 DNA: TGTGCCAGCAGATCACAGGGGGGGAGCTCCTACAATGAGCAGTTCTTC

V gene: TRBV3-1
J gene: TRBJ2-3
D gene: -
clone size: few
CDR3 protein: CASSQGPGPTDTRYF
CDR3 DNA: TGTGCCAGCAGCCAAGGTCCAGGACCCACAGATACGCGGTATTTT

V gene: TRBV10-3
J gene: TRBJ1-1
D gene: -
clone size: few
CDR3 protein: CAIKQNMNTEAFF
CDR3 DNA: TGTGCCATCAAACAGAACATGAACACTGAAGCTTTCTTT

V gene: TRBV7-2
J gene: TRBJ1-5
D gene: -
clone size: -
CDR3 protein: CASSPQGGSGQPQHF
CDR3 DNA: TGTGCCAGCAGCCCCCAGGGAGGGTCAGGACAGCCCCAGCATTTT

V gene: TRBV29-1
J gene: TRBJ2-1
D gene: -
clone size: few
CDR3 protein: CSVATVGGVGNEQFF
CDR3 DNA: TGCAGCGTTGCTACGGTGGGAGGAGTTGGCAATGAGCAGTTCTTC

V gene: TRBV20-1
J gene: TRBJ1-1
D gene: -
clone size: -
CDR3 protein: CSAREGRVYTEAFF
CDR3 DNA: TGCAGTGCTAGAGAGGGCAGAGTGTACACTGAAGCTTTCTTT

V gene: TRBV6-5
J gene: TRBJ1-2
D gene: -
clone size: -
CDR3 protein: CASSYDPGGGVNYGYTF
CDR3 DNA: TGTGCCAGCAGTTACGACCCGGGAGGGGGGGTTAACTACGGCTACACCTTC

V gene: TRBV12-3/TRBV12-4
J gene: TRBJ2-7
D gene: -
clone size: -
CDR3 protein: CASSLSLGGSYEQYF
CDR3 DNA: TGTGCCAGCAGTTTATCCCTGGGGGGCTCCTACGAGCAGTACTTC

V gene: TRBV13
J gene: TRBJ2-7
D gene: -
clone size: -
CDR3 protein: CASSFWTPTNNEQYF
CDR3 DNA: TGTGCCAGCAGCTTTTGGACACCCACCAACAATGAGCAGTACTTC

V gene: TRBV4-3
J gene: TRBJ1-2
D gene: -
clone size: -
CDR3 protein: CASSQFTGFYGYTF
CDR3 DNA: TGCGCCAGCAGCCAATTCACAGGGTTCTATGGCTACACCTTC

V gene: TRBV7-3
J gene: TRBJ2-1
D gene: -
clone size: -
CDR3 protein: CASSLGGASYNGQFF
CDR3 DNA: TGTGCCAGCAGCTTAGGGGGGGCCTCCTACAATGGGCAGTTCTTC

V gene: TRBV21-1
J gene: TRBJ2-5
D gene: -
clone size: -
CDR3 protein: CASAPGETQYF
CDR3 DNA: TGTGCCAGCGCGCCCGGGGAGACCCAGTACTTC

V gene: TRBV9
J gene: TRBJ2-3
D gene: -
clone size: few
CDR3 protein: CASSVDRRDTQYF
CDR3 DNA: TGTGCCAGCAGCGTAGACCGCCGGGATACGCAGTATTTT

V gene: TRBV12-3/TRBV12-4
J gene: TRBJ1-1
D gene: -
clone size: -
CDR3 protein: CASSTRQKNTEAFF
CDR3 DNA: TGTGCCAGCAGTACACGACAGAAGAACACTGAAGCTTTCTTT

V gene: TRBV28
J gene: TRBJ1-5
D gene: -
clone size: -
CDR3 protein: CASRYQHGTPGVNQPQHF
CDR3 DNA: TGTGCCAGCAGGTACCAGCACGGGACCCCGGGCGTTAATCAGCCCCAGCATTTT

V gene: TRBV14
J gene: TRBJ2-1
D gene: -
clone size: -
CDR3 protein: CASSQHPGFSSYNEQFF
CDR3 DNA: TGTGCCAGCAGCCAACATCCGGGTTTTTCCTCCTACAATGAGCAGTTCTTC

V gene: TRBV7-9
J gene: TRBJ2-3
D gene: TRBD1
clone size: -
CDR3 protein: CASSSPGQPTDTQYF
CDR3 DNA: TGTGCCAGCAGCTCTCCGGGACAGCCGACAGATACGCAGTATTTT

V gene: TRBV4-3
J gene: TRBJ2-1
D gene: -
clone size: -
CDR3 protein: CASSPRGAGSSYNEQFF
CDR3 DNA: TGCGCCAGCAGCCCAAGAGGGGCGGGGAGCTCCTACAATGAGCAGTTCTTC

V gene: TRBV29-1
J gene: TRBJ2-5
D gene: -
clone size: -
CDR3 protein: CSVERVETQYF
CDR3 DNA: TGCAGCGTTGAAAGGGTTGAGACCCAGTACTTC

V gene: TRBV29-1
J gene: TRBJ2-4
D gene: -
clone size: few
CDR3 protein: CSVEDLSTDLFNIQYF
CDR3 DNA: TGCAGTGTTGAAGACCTGTCGACAGACTTATTTAACATTCAGTACTTC

V gene: TRBV7-8
J gene: TRBJ1-4
D gene: -
clone size: -
CDR3 protein: CASSLGPHRVSNEKLFF
CDR3 DNA: TGTGCCAGCAGCTTAGGCCCCCACAGGGTGTCAAATGAAAAACTGTTTTTT

V gene: TRBV6-5
J gene: TRBJ2-1
D gene: -
clone size: once
CDR3 protein: CASTPGEQFF
CDR3 DNA: TGTGCCAGCACTCCTGGTGAGCAGTTCTTC

V gene: TRBV29-1
J gene: TRBJ2-7
D gene: -
clone size: -
CDR3 protein: CSVEERASGVREQYF
CDR3 DNA: TGCAGCGTTGAAGAAAGGGCCTCGGGAGTACGCGAGCAGTACTTC

V gene: TRBV28
J gene: TRBJ1-2
D gene: -
clone size: few
CDR3 protein: CASSYRLYGYTF
CDR3 DNA: TGTGCCAGCAGTTATCGCCTTTATGGCTACACCTTC

V gene: TRBV4-1
J gene: TRBJ1-2
D gene: -
clone size: -
CDR3 protein: CASSQVEGVIGGYTF
CDR3 DNA: TGCGCCAGCAGCCAAGTTGAAGGTGTTATCGGTGGCTACACCTTC